This is a list of T cell receptor beta chains from one sample in a study of shared clonotypes between healthy human individuals. Using immunoSEQ multiplex PCR, the repertoire was profiled, and TCRdb retains in-frame clones only, with some absent. The sample holds fewer than 700,000 clones, around 96% seen once. Sequenced input: naive CD8+ T cells sorted from blood. The receptor source for this set is a woman in her thirties in good health. The CDR3 runs from the conserved cysteine through the conserved F or W. The D gene is left open where the match is weak. Only part of the rows carry a size: once, few, many, or a class if the clone is expanded.

DNA | CDR3 | J | size | D | V
TGCAGCGTCCGGGACGCCTACAATCAGCCCCAGCATTTT | CSVRDAYNQPQHF | TRBJ1-5 | few | - | TRBV29-1
TGCGCCAGCAGCCAAGCGAGGACAGGAACTAGCACAGATACGCAGTATTTT | CASSQARTGTSTDTQYF | TRBJ2-3 | - | TRBD1 | TRBV4-1
TGTGCCAGCAGCCCATGGACAGCAACTAATGAAAAACTGTTTTTT | CASSPWTATNEKLFF | TRBJ1-4 | - | - | TRBV6-5
TGTGCCAGCAGCGTTGGCTCCTATAATTCACCCCTCCACTTT | CASSVGSYNSPLHF | TRBJ1-6 | - | - | TRBV9
TGTGCCAGCAGCTTTACGGACAGATTGAACACTGAAGCTTTCTTT | CASSFTDRLNTEAFF | TRBJ1-1 | - | - | TRBV5-5
TGTGCCAGCAGTTCCCCCCCAGGCAATGAGCAGTTCTTC | CASSSPPGNEQFF | TRBJ2-1 | - | - | TRBV27
TGTGCCAGCAGTTACTCGCGGATTGGTTCTGAAGCTTTCTTT | CASSYSRIGSEAFF | TRBJ1-1 | - | - | TRBV6-5
TGTGCCATCAGTGAATCGGCCCCCTACAATGAGCAGTTCTTC | CAISESAPYNEQFF | TRBJ2-1 | once | - | TRBV10-3
TGTGCCAGCAGCTTTAGACAGGGGCAATTCTACGAGCAGTACTTC | CASSFRQGQFYEQYF | TRBJ2-7 | - | TRBD1 | TRBV4-2
TGTGCCAGCAGCTTGGGGGGCCCGGGACAGGGGAGAGAGACCCAGTACTTC | CASSLGGPGQGRETQYF | TRBJ2-5 | - | TRBD1 | TRBV5-4
TGTGCCACCCGTGATAGAAGAAACTACGAGCAGTACTTC | CATRDRRNYEQYF | TRBJ2-7 | - | - | TRBV19
TGTGCCAGCAGCTTAGCGGGCAGGGGAATCCATGAAGCTTTCTTT | CASSLAGRGIHEAFF | TRBJ1-1 | - | - | TRBV11-2
TGCAGCGTTGACTGGAGGGGCTTGGGTAATGAAAAACTGTTTTTT | CSVDWRGLGNEKLFF | TRBJ1-4 | - | - | TRBV29-1
TGCGCCAGCATGGGGGGCACCGGGGAGCTGTTTTTT | CASMGGTGELFF | TRBJ2-2 | - | - | TRBV10-1
TGTGCCATCCAGTGGGGTGCCTATGGCTACACCTTC | CAIQWGAYGYTF | TRBJ1-2 | - | - | TRBV10-3
TGTGCCAACGAACCTGGGGAGCTGTTTTTT | CANEPGELFF | TRBJ2-2 | - | - | TRBV7-6
TGTGCCAGTAGTAATTACAAGAGCTCCTACAATGAGCAGTTCTTC | CASSNYKSSYNEQFF | TRBJ2-1 | - | - | TRBV19
TGCAGCGCGCGGGACTTTTCGGGCTACACCTTC | CSARDFSGYTF | TRBJ1-2 | - | - | TRBV29-1
TGTGCCAGCAGTACACAGCCGGGACTAGCGGGAGTAGGAGAGCAGTTCTTC | CASSTQPGLAGVGEQFF | TRBJ2-1 | - | TRBD2 | TRBV27
TGTGCCAGCAGTGTTCAGCGGGAGGGCCAAGAGACCCAGTACTTC | CASSVQREGQETQYF | TRBJ2-5 | - | TRBD2 | TRBV2
TGTGCCTGGAGTGACCGAGCTAGCGGCTACAATGAGCAGTTCTTC | CAWSDRASGYNEQFF | TRBJ2-1 | - | TRBD2 | TRBV30
TGCGCCAGCAGCTTGGTTTCGGGCACCGGGGAGCTGTTTTTT | CASSLVSGTGELFF | TRBJ2-2 | - | - | TRBV5-1
TGTGCCAGCAGTGAAGGGGACAGGAGGTATGGCTACACCTTC | CASSEGDRRYGYTF | TRBJ1-2 | - | TRBD1 | TRBV2
TGTGCCAGCAGCCTGTCTGCCTACAATGAGCAGTTCTTC | CASSLSAYNEQFF | TRBJ2-1 | - | - | TRBV5-6
TGTGCCAGCAGTCTGGGGGACCTAAGAGGCGAGCAGTACTTC | CASSLGDLRGEQYF | TRBJ2-7 | - | - | TRBV27
TGCAGTGCTAAACTGGTGAGTGAGCAGTTCTTC | CSAKLVSEQFF | TRBJ2-1 | once | - | TRBV20-1
TGTGCCAGCAGTTTATCTCCCGGGACAGGGGTTTACGAGCAGTACTTC | CASSLSPGTGVYEQYF | TRBJ2-7 | - | TRBD1 | TRBV27
TGTGCCAGCAGTGACGCTAGCGGGGCCGAGACCCAGTACTTC | CASSDASGAETQYF | TRBJ2-5 | - | TRBD2 | TRBV2
TGTGCCAGCAGCGAGGGGGAAATTGCGTATGGCTACACCTTC | CASSEGEIAYGYTF | TRBJ1-2 | - | - | TRBV5-6
TGTGCCAGCAGCGTTTATAGGGATGGCAATGAGCAGTTCTTC | CASSVYRDGNEQFF | TRBJ2-1 | - | - | TRBV9